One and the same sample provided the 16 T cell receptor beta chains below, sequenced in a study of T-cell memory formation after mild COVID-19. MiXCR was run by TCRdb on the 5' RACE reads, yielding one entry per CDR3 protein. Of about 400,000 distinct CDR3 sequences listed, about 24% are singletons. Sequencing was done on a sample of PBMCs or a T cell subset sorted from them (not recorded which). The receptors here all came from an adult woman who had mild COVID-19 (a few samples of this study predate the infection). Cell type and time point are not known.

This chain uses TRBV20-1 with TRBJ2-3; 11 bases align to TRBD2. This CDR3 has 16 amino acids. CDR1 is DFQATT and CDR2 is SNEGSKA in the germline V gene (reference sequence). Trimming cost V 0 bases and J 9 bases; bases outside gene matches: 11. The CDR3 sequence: CSARDIVLAGGETQYF. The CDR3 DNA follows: TGCAGTGCTAGAGATATAGTCCTAGCGGGAGGCGAGACGCAGTATTTT.

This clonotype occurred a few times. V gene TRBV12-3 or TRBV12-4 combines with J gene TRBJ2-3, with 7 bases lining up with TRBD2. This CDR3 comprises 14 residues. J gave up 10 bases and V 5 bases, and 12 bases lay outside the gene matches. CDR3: CASSRTSPRGAQYF. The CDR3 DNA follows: TGTGCCAGCAGTCGGACCTCCCCACGGGGGGCGCAGTATTTT.

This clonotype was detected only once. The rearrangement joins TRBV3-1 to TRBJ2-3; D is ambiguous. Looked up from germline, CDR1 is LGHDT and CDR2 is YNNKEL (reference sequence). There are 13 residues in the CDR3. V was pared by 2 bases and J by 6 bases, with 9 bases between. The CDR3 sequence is CASSQSWVDTQYF. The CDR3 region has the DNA TGTGCCAGCAGCCAATCGTGGGTGGATACGCAGTATTTT.

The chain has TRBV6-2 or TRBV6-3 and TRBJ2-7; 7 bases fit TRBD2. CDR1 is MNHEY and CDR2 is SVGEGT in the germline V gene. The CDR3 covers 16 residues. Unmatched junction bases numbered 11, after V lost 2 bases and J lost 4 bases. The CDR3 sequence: CASSYIRGSAPYEQYF. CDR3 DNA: TGTGCCAGCAGTTACATCCGCGGGAGCGCCCCATACGAGCAGTACTTC.

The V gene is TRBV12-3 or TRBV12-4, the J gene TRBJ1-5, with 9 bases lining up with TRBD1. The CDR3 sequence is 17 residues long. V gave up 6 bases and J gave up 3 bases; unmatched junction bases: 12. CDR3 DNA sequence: TGTGCCAGCAGCTCGGACAGGGGAGTTGTATTCAATCAGCCCCAGCATTTT. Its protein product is CASSSDRGVVFNQPQHF.

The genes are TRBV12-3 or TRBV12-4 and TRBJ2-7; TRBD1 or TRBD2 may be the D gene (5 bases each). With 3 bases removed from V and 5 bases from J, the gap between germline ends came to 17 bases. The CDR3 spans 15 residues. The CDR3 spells CASSLSGTARNEQYF. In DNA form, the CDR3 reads TGTGCCAGCAGTTTGTCTGGGACCGCAAGGAACGAGCAGTACTTC.

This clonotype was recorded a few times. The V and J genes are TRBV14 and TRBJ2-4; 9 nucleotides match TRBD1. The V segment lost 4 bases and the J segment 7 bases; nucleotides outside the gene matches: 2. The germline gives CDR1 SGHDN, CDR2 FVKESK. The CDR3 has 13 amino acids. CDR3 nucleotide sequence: TGTGCCAGCAGCCTCGGGACAGGGAACATTCAGTACTTC. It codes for CASSLGTGNIQYF.

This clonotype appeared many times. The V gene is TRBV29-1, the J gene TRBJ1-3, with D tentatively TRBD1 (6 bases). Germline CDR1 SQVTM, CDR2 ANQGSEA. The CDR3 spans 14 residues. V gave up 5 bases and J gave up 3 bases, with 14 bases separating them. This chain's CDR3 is CSVFDRNNGNTIYF. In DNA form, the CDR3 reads TGCAGCGTTTTCGACAGGAATAATGGAAACACCATATATTTT.

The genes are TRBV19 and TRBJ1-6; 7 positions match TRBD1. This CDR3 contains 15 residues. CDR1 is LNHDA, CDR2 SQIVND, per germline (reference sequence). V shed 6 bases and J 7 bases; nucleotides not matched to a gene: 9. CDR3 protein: CASSLKTGWNSPLHF. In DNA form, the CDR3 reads TGTGCCAGTAGCCTCAAGACAGGGTGGAATTCACCCCTCCACTTT.

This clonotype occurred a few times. The CDR3 bases are TGCAGCGTCCGCCGGGACAGCTCTACTGAAGCTTTCTTT. As protein: CSVRRDSSTEAFF. The V call is TRBV29-1, the J call TRBJ1-1; 7 bases line up with TRBD1. Germline CDR1 is SQVTM and CDR2 is ANQGSEA. The CDR3 has 13 residues. V lost 6 bases, J lost 5 bases, and 9 bases stayed unmatched.

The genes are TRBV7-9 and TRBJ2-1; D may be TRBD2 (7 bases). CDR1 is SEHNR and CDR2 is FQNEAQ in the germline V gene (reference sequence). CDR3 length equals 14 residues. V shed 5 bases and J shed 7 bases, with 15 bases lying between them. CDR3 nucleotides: TGTGCCAGCAGCCTCACGGGGGGCGCGAATGAGCAGTTCTTC. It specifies CASSLTGGANEQFF.

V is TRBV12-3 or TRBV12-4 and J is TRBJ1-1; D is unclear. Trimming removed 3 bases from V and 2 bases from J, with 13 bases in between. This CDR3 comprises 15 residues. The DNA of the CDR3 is TGTGCCAGCAGTTTGTCCGCCCTGGGAAACACTGAAGCTTTCTTT. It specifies CASSLSALGNTEAFF.

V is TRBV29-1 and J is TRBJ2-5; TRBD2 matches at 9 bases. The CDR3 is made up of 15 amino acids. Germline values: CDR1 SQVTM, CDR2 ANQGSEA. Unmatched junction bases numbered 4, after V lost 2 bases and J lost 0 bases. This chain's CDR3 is CSVEKRGDYQETQYF. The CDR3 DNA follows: TGCAGCGTTGAAAAGCGGGGGGATTACCAAGAGACCCAGTACTTC.

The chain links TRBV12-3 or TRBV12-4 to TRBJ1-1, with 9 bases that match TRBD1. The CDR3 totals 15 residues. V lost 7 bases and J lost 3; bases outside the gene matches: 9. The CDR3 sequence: CASIKWDRVDTEAFF. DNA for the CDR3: TGTGCCAGCATTAAATGGGACAGGGTAGACACTGAAGCTTTCTTT.

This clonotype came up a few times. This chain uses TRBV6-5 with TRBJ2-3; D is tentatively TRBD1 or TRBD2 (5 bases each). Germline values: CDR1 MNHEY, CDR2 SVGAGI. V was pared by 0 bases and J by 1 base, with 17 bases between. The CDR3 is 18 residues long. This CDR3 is CASSYSPPGTSGTDTQYF. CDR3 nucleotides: TGTGCCAGCAGTTACTCCCCCCCAGGGACCTCCGGCACAGATACGCAGTATTTT.

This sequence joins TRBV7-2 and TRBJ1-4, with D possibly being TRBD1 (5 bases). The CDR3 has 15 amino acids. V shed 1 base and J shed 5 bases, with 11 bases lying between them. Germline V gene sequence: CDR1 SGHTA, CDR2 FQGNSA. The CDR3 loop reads CASSLENRRNEKLFF. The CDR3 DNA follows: TGTGCCAGCAGCTTAGAAAACAGGAGGAATGAAAAACTGTTTTTT.